Listed below are T cell receptor beta chains from one sample, sequenced in a study of blood T cell repertoires in COVID-19. TCRdb keeps only in-frame clones here, not all; method: immunoSEQ multiplex PCR. Here the sample spans roughly 180,000 clones, roughly 84% being singletons. Specimen: peripheral blood. All receptors come from a woman in her thirties or forties with COVID-19, enrolled during active disease. Each CDR3 is given with its conserved first and last residue. A D gene is named only where the DNA matches it firmly. Rows give clone size only sometimes, using once, few, many, or a class for an expanded clone.

TRBJ1-2 | - | - | TRBV24-1 | CATSDSSRPTGTLGHGYTF | TGTGCCACCAGTGATTCTTCACGGCCTACCGGGACTCTCGGCCATGGCTACACCTTC
TRBJ1-1 | TRBD1 | once | TRBV6-5 | CASTGQGKAFF | TGTGCCAGCACCGGACAGGGAAAAGCTTTCTTT
TRBJ2-3 | - | - | TRBV5-1 | CASSLVWQAYTDTQYF | TGCGCCAGCAGCTTGGTTTGGCAGGCTTACACAGATACGCAGTATTTT
TRBJ1-2 | - | - | TRBV12-3/TRBV12-4 | CASSPSPGDGYTF | TGTGCCAGCAGTCCCAGCCCAGGGGATGGCTACACCTTC
TRBJ1-5 | - | - | TRBV28 | CASSLWAGLGNQPQHF | TGTGCCAGCAGTTTATGGGCAGGGTTGGGCAATCAGCCCCAGCATTTT
TRBJ1-5 | - | once | TRBV3-1/TRBV3-2 | CASSPATGIGQPQHF | TGTGCCAGCAGCCCGGCCACAGGGATCGGACAGCCCCAGCATTTT
TRBJ2-1 | TRBD2 | - | TRBV2 | CASSELSGRADEQFF | TGTGCCAGCAGTGAACTCAGCGGGAGGGCCGATGAGCAGTTCTTC
TRBJ1-6 | - | - | TRBV19 | CASIPGNANSPLHF | TGTGCCAGTATTCCAGGGAACGCTAATTCACCCCTCCACTTT
TRBJ1-1 | TRBD1 | many | TRBV19 | CASSRAWTGNKDTEAFF | TGTGCCAGTAGTAGGGCCTGGACAGGGAATAAGGACACTGAAGCTTTCTTT
TRBJ2-7 | - | - | TRBV6-5 | CASSYLRSHYEQYF | TGTGCCAGCAGTTACTTAAGGAGTCACTACGAGCAGTACTTC
TRBJ2-2 | - | - | TRBV19 | CASSILTGELFF | TGTGCCAGTAGTATCCTGACCGGGGAGCTGTTTTTT
TRBJ2-7 | - | - | TRBV5-5 | CASSPSLPYEQYF | TGTGCCAGCAGCCCCTCACTTCCATACGAGCAGTACTTC
TRBJ1-2 | - | - | TRBV6-5 | CASSYAGRNYGYTF | TGTGCCAGCAGTTACGCGGGACGGAACTATGGCTACACCTTC
TRBJ2-3 | TRBD1 | - | TRBV7-2 | CASSPWDTGGTDTQYF | TGTGCCAGCAGCCCTTGGGACACAGGGGGCACAGATACGCAGTATTTT
TRBJ2-7 | TRBD1 | - | TRBV25-1 | CASRQQGSNYEQYF | TGTGCCAGCAGGCAACAGGGGTCTAACTACGAGCAGTACTTC
TRBJ2-1 | - | - | TRBV7-8 | CASSPEGPRNEQFF | TGTGCCAGCAGCCCCGAGGGCCCTAGGAATGAGCAGTTCTTC
TRBJ1-2 | - | - | TRBV6-6 | CASSYKWDTQSGYTF | TGTGCCAGCAGTTATAAGTGGGACACTCAATCGGGCTACACCTTC
TRBJ1-2 | - | - | TRBV27 | CASRGAGTLNYGYTF | TGTGCCAGCCGCGGGGCAGGGACCCTTAACTATGGCTACACCTTC
TRBJ1-1 | - | - | TRBV5-6 | CASSKYTEAFF | TGTGCCAGCAGCAAATATACTGAAGCTTTCTTT
TRBJ1-2 | - | once | TRBV6-4 | CASSDSIGGYGYTF | TGTGCCAGCAGTGACTCTATAGGGGGCTATGGCTACACCTTC
TRBJ1-5 | - | - | TRBV18 | CATRQVEQPQHF | TGTGCCACTAGACAGGTAGAGCAGCCCCAGCATTTT
TRBJ1-2 | TRBD1 | - | TRBV25-1 | CASSESNRGNYGYTF | TGTGCCAGCAGTGAAAGTAACAGGGGAAACTATGGCTACACCTTC
TRBJ2-3 | TRBD2 | once | TRBV28 | CASRLSGLSGAQYF | TGTGCCAGCAGGCTTAGCGGGTTGTCCGGAGCGCAGTATTTT
TRBJ1-1 | - | - | TRBV3-1/TRBV3-2 | CASSRGHAMNTEAFF | TGTGCCAGCAGCCGGGGACACGCAATGAACACTGAAGCTTTCTTT
TRBJ2-5 | - | - | TRBV11-1 | CASSPTRQGGLETQYF | TGTGCCAGCAGCCCAACCCGTCAGGGTGGGTTGGAGACCCAGTACTTC
TRBJ1-1 | - | - | TRBV19 | CASTGRQGRTEAFF | TGTGCCAGTACCGGGAGGCAGGGGAGAACTGAAGCTTTCTTT
TRBJ2-1 | - | - | TRBV28 | CASSYWSSYNEQFF | TGTGCCAGCTCCTATTGGAGCTCCTACAATGAGCAGTTCTTC
TRBJ2-3 | TRBD1 | - | TRBV7-8 | CASSSDRGRGTDTQYF | TGTGCCAGCAGCTCTGACAGGGGGCGCGGGACAGATACGCAGTATTTT
TRBJ2-2 | TRBD1 | - | TRBV28 | CASRTGGWTGELFF | TGTGCCAGCCGTACAGGGGGATGGACCGGGGAGCTGTTTTTT
TRBJ2-7 | TRBD2 | - | TRBV3-1/TRBV3-2 | CASSARLAGGPREQYF | TGTGCCAGCAGCGCTAGACTAGCGGGAGGGCCTCGAGAGCAGTACTTC
TRBJ1-2 | - | - | TRBV21-1 | CASSVRFSHYGYTF | TGTGCCAGCAGCGTCCGGTTTTCCCACTATGGCTACACCTTC
TRBJ2-1 | TRBD1 | - | TRBV10-1 | CASNPQGAGEQFF | TGCGCCAGCAACCCACAGGGGGCAGGTGAGCAGTTCTTC
TRBJ2-5 | TRBD2 | - | TRBV3-1/TRBV3-2 | CASSQDIRLTSGRQETQYF | TGTGCCAGCAGCCAAGACATTCGATTGACTAGCGGACGCCAAGAGACCCAGTACTTC
TRBJ2-7 | - | - | TRBV2 | CASSEAPGRNYEQYF | TGTGCCAGCAGTGAAGCGCCGGGAAGGAACTACGAGCAGTACTTC
TRBJ2-3 | TRBD2 | once | TRBV4-1 | CASSLGTSGRDTQYF | TGCGCCAGCAGCCTTGGGACTAGCGGGAGAGATACGCAGTATTTT
TRBJ1-3 | - | - | TRBV28 | CASTIQGNTIYF | TGTGCCAGCACCATCCAGGGAAACACCATATATTTT
TRBJ2-3 | - | - | TRBV28 | CASNSPRSSWGDTQYF | TGTGCCAGCAACTCTCCCAGGTCTAGCTGGGGTGATACGCAGTATTTT